These 10 T cell receptor beta chains came from one sample sequenced in a study of T-cell reconstitution after alpha-beta-depleted transplantation in children. The TCRbeta library was prepared with unique molecular identifiers. TCRdb reprocessed the PCR reads via MiXCR and lists one record per CDR3 protein. This table holds about 91,000 distinct CDR3 sequences, 7% to 9% found once. The source was PBMCs from the stem cell graft donor, collected from the stem cell graft. All receptors come from a human donor who donated a stem cell graft to a child with congenital amegakaryocytic thrombocytopenia.

This clonotype was counted a few times. The gene calls are TRBV9 and TRBJ2-2; the D call may be TRBD1 or TRBD2 (5 bases each). The CDR3 covers 13 residues. The germline V gene has CDR1 SGDLS and CDR2 YYNGEE. V dropped 3 bases and J dropped 7 bases, with 10 bases sitting between them. CDR3 amino acids: CASSARGVGELFF. Written as DNA, the CDR3 is TGTGCCAGCAGCGCGAGAGGGGTCGGGGAGCTGTTTTTT.

This clonotype was seen ten or more times. The chain carries TRBV20-1 and TRBJ2-1; maybe TRBD2 (5 bases). CDR1 DFQATT and CDR2 SNEGSKA come from the germline V gene (reference sequence). Trimming left V 6 bases short and J 3 bases short, with 18 bases between. The CDR3 spans 15 residues. The CDR3 DNA sequence: TGCAGTGCCCCGAAGGTTGAGAGCGGCTACAATGAGCAGTTCTTC. Translating it yields CSAPKVESGYNEQFF.

This clonotype was detected many times. The chain has TRBV7-8 and TRBJ2-2; D is ambiguous. V was clipped by 0 bases and J by 6 bases, with 8 bases between them. Germline V lookup: CDR1 SGHVS, CDR2 FQNEAQ. This CDR3 comprises 14 residues. The CDR3 is CASSLAVGPGELFF. The CDR3 nucleotides read TGTGCCAGCAGCTTAGCGGTCGGCCCCGGGGAGCTGTTTTTT.

This clonotype has a count of ten or more. The V and J genes are TRBV5-1 and TRBJ2-7; the D is unclear. This CDR3 spans 14 amino acids. Trimming took 0 bases from V and 7 from J, leaving 14 bases between them. The germline V gene has CDR1 SGHRS and CDR2 YFSETQ. The CDR3 reads CASSLDELVGEQYF. CDR3 DNA: TGCGCCAGCAGCTTGGATGAGCTAGTGGGGGAGCAGTACTTC.

This clonotype was detected ten times or more. The chain links TRBV5-1 to TRBJ2-5, with D possibly being TRBD2 (6 bases). Germline-derived CDR1 and CDR2 are SGHRS and YFSETQ. This CDR3 comprises 14 residues. The V and J ends lost 4 bases and 1 base respectively, with 11 bases between them. CDR3 DNA: TGCGCCAGCAGCGTGTCGCGGGGCCAAGAGACCCAGTACTTC. It encodes CASSVSRGQETQYF.

The sample holds many counts of this clonotype. The rearrangement joins TRBV7-9 to TRBJ1-2; no reliable D call. Germline V gene data show CDR1 as SEHNR and CDR2 as FQNEAQ (reference sequence). With 1 base removed from V and 5 bases from J, the gap between germline ends came to 11 bases. The CDR3 is 14 amino acids. CDR3 residues: CASSLGQVSYGYTF. CDR3 nucleotides: TGTGCCAGCAGCTTAGGACAAGTGTCGTATGGCTACACCTTC.

This clonotype was detected many times. The V and J genes are TRBV7-2 and TRBJ2-3; 9 bases fit TRBD2. This CDR3 is built from 14 residues. With 4 bases clipped from V and 7 bases from J, the junction kept 6 bases outside the gene matches. Germline values: CDR1 SGHTA, CDR2 FQGNSA. The chain's CDR3 is CASSWATSGYTQYF. CDR3 bases: TGTGCCAGCAGCTGGGCGACTAGCGGATATACGCAGTATTTT.

In its sample, this clonotype was seen many times. The chain is built from TRBV7-6 and TRBJ2-2; D could derive from TRBD1 or TRBD2 (6 bases each). Germline V gene data show CDR1 as SGHVS and CDR2 as FNYEAQ. V was trimmed by 1 base and J by 4 bases, leaving 10 bases between them. The CDR3 has 15 amino acids. This CDR3 is CASSLVGGSTGELFF. The CDR3 DNA sequence: TGTGCCAGCAGCTTAGTAGGGGGGAGCACCGGGGAGCTGTTTTTT.

J is TRBJ1-2 and V is TRBV27; D is perhaps TRBD1 (6 bases). The CDR3 has 14 amino acids. V lost 2 bases to trimming and J lost 7 bases, with 14 bases between them. Germline CDR1 reads MNHEY; CDR2 reads SMNVEV (reference sequence). CDR3 amino acids: CASSLVRGAGGYTF. The CDR3, as DNA: TGTGCCAGCAGTTTAGTTAGGGGGGCTGGTGGCTACACCTTC.

This clonotype was seen ten or more times. The CDR3 reads CASSPKGTDYEQYF. The CDR3 region has the DNA TGTGCCAGCTCACCTAAGGGGACAGACTACGAGCAGTACTTC. The J gene is TRBJ2-7, the V gene TRBV18, with 7 bases that match TRBD1. J was trimmed by 3 bases and V by 3 bases; bases with no gene match: 5. The CDR3 has 14 residues. Per germline, CDR1 KGHSH and CDR2 LQKENI.